A selection of T cell receptor beta chains follows, all from one sample in a study of T cells in Graves' hyperthyroidism and ophthalmopathy. TCRdb independently ran MiXCR on the multiplex PCR reads; one entry per CDR3 protein. The profile covers about 610,000 distinct CDR3 sequences, with about a sixth appearing a single time and roughly 3.4% taken by the ten largest. Sequenced material: blood. These receptors were collected from a woman aged 40 to 55 with Graves' ophthalmopathy. Each CDR3 is given with its conserved first and last residue. The D gene is left open where the match is weak. A row's size may be missing; if present it is once, few, many or a size class.

d_call: TRBD1
j_call: TRBJ2-1
clone_size: many
v_call: TRBV30
cdr3_aa: CAWNRQGPKGNEQFF
cdr3_nt: TGTGCCTGGAACCGACAGGGGCCAAAAGGGAATGAGCAGTTCTTC

d_call: -
j_call: TRBJ1-2
clone_size: many
v_call: TRBV7-8
cdr3_aa: CASSPGGPRGDGYTF
cdr3_nt: TGTGCCAGCAGCCCCGGGGGGCCTCGGGGGGATGGCTACACCTTC

d_call: TRBD2
j_call: TRBJ2-1
clone_size: -
v_call: TRBV28
cdr3_aa: CASRDLGTSGYNEQLF
cdr3_nt: TGTGCCAGCAGGGACTTAGGGACTAGCGGATACAATGAGCAGCTCTTC

d_call: -
j_call: TRBJ1-2
clone_size: -
v_call: TRBV5-8
cdr3_aa: CASSLDRKAGSSGYTF
cdr3_nt: TGTGCCAGCAGCTTGGACCGGAAGGCTGGCTCCTCTGGCTACACCTTC

d_call: TRBD1
j_call: TRBJ2-5
clone_size: many
v_call: TRBV7-9
cdr3_aa: CASSQGQGKTQYF
cdr3_nt: TGTGCCAGCAGCCAGGGACAGGGAAAGACCCAGTACTTC

d_call: TRBD2
j_call: TRBJ2-1
clone_size: many
v_call: TRBV20-1
cdr3_aa: CSAMTGTSPYNEQFF
cdr3_nt: TGCAGTGCGATGACCGGGACTAGCCCCTACAATGAGCAGTTCTTC

d_call: TRBD2
j_call: TRBJ2-7
clone_size: many
v_call: TRBV27
cdr3_aa: CASRTGLEVQYF
cdr3_nt: TGTGCCAGCAGAACGGGACTAGAAGTGCAGTACTTC

d_call: -
j_call: TRBJ2-3
clone_size: many
v_call: TRBV11-2
cdr3_aa: CASSSHPGPAGDTQYF
cdr3_nt: TGTGCCAGCAGCTCCCACCCGGGACCGGCGGGAGATACGCAGTATTTT

d_call: -
j_call: TRBJ2-5
clone_size: -
v_call: TRBV10-1
cdr3_aa: CARWTRETQYF
cdr3_nt: TGCGCCAGGTGGACGAGAGAGACCCAGTACTTC

d_call: -
j_call: TRBJ2-1
clone_size: many
v_call: TRBV20-1
cdr3_aa: CSASSGSYNEQFF
cdr3_nt: TGCAGTGCTAGTTCTGGTTCCTACAATGAGCAGTTCTTC

d_call: TRBD2
j_call: TRBJ2-1
clone_size: few
v_call: TRBV5-5
cdr3_aa: CASSFRLAGLAGGNEQFF
cdr3_nt: TGTGCCAGCAGCTTCCGTCTTGCCGGACTAGCGGGTGGCAATGAGCAGTTCTTC

d_call: -
j_call: TRBJ2-3
clone_size: -
v_call: TRBV9
cdr3_aa: CASSRIHSGTDTQYF
cdr3_nt: TGTGCCAGCAGCCGCATCCATTCGGGCACAGATACGCAGTATTTT

d_call: TRBD2
j_call: TRBJ2-5
clone_size: -
v_call: TRBV5-1
cdr3_aa: CASSLAAAGVETQYF
cdr3_nt: TGCGCCAGCAGCTTGGCCGCGGCGGGGGTGGAGACCCAGTACTTC

d_call: TRBD2
j_call: TRBJ2-5
clone_size: -
v_call: TRBV28
cdr3_aa: CASSRTSVDQETQYF
cdr3_nt: TGTGCCAGCAGTAGGACTAGCGTAGACCAAGAGACCCAGTACTTC

d_call: -
j_call: TRBJ1-1
clone_size: many
v_call: TRBV6-5
cdr3_aa: CASSSGRWNTEAFF
cdr3_nt: TGTGCCAGCAGTTCCGGACGGTGGAACACTGAAGCTTTCTTT

d_call: -
j_call: TRBJ1-2
clone_size: many
v_call: TRBV28
cdr3_aa: CASSLNRLGGYTF
cdr3_nt: TGTGCCAGCAGTCTTAATCGGCTGGGGGGCTACACCTTC

d_call: -
j_call: TRBJ1-4
clone_size: few
v_call: TRBV27
cdr3_aa: CASRGPSIGEKLFF
cdr3_nt: TGTGCCAGCAGGGGACCGTCGATTGGGGAAAAACTGTTTTTT

d_call: -
j_call: TRBJ1-1
clone_size: many
v_call: TRBV11-2
cdr3_aa: CASSLQTLGAFF
cdr3_nt: TGTGCCAGCAGCCTACAGACCCTGGGAGCTTTCTTT

d_call: -
j_call: TRBJ1-4
clone_size: many
v_call: TRBV12-3/TRBV12-4
cdr3_aa: CASSLLDSNEKLFF
cdr3_nt: TGTGCCAGCAGTTTACTGGACAGTAATGAAAAACTGTTTTTT

d_call: TRBD1
j_call: TRBJ2-5
clone_size: few
v_call: TRBV7-2
cdr3_aa: CASSPLGTANQETQYF
cdr3_nt: TGTGCCAGCAGCCCCTTGGGGACAGCGAACCAAGAGACCCAGTACTTC

d_call: TRBD2
j_call: TRBJ2-3
clone_size: many
v_call: TRBV12-3/TRBV12-4
cdr3_aa: CASSLSGGATDTQYF
cdr3_nt: TGTGCCAGCAGTTTAAGCGGGGGGGCAACAGATACGCAGTATTTT

d_call: -
j_call: TRBJ1-2
clone_size: few
v_call: TRBV20-1
cdr3_aa: CSARVGERGWDGYTF
cdr3_nt: TGCAGTGCTAGAGTCGGGGAGCGGGGATGGGATGGCTACACCTTC

d_call: -
j_call: TRBJ2-1
clone_size: few
v_call: TRBV10-3
cdr3_aa: CAMGGGYNEQFF
cdr3_nt: TGTGCCATGGGGGGTGGCTACAATGAGCAGTTCTTC

d_call: -
j_call: TRBJ1-2
clone_size: -
v_call: TRBV20-1
cdr3_aa: CSAIGGNPWEGYGYTF
cdr3_nt: TGCAGTGCCATAGGAGGGAACCCTTGGGAGGGGTATGGCTACACCTTC

d_call: TRBD2
j_call: TRBJ2-7
clone_size: many
v_call: TRBV6-1
cdr3_aa: CASMFLTPGLAGKPTYEQYF
cdr3_nt: TGTGCCAGCATGTTCCTGACGCCGGGACTAGCGGGAAAGCCGACCTACGAGCAGTACTTC

d_call: -
j_call: TRBJ2-1
clone_size: -
v_call: TRBV2
cdr3_aa: CASSVQGGNEQFF
cdr3_nt: TGTGCCAGCAGTGTGCAAGGGGGCAATGAGCAGTTCTTC

d_call: TRBD2
j_call: TRBJ2-5
clone_size: few
v_call: TRBV10-3
cdr3_aa: CAISDELAGEETQYF
cdr3_nt: TGTGCCATCAGTGATGAACTAGCGGGAGAGGAGACCCAGTACTTC

d_call: -
j_call: TRBJ2-7
clone_size: many
v_call: TRBV18
cdr3_aa: CASSPGGGQYF
cdr3_nt: TGTGCCAGCTCACCCGGTGGTGGGCAGTACTTC

d_call: TRBD2
j_call: TRBJ2-7
clone_size: -
v_call: TRBV7-9
cdr3_aa: CASSLAAGYNEQYF
cdr3_nt: TGTGCCAGCAGCCTAGCGGCCGGTTACAATGAGCAGTACTTC

d_call: -
j_call: TRBJ2-7
clone_size: many
v_call: TRBV5-1
cdr3_aa: CASSLEEDFHEQYF
cdr3_nt: TGCGCCAGCAGCTTGGAAGAAGACTTCCACGAGCAGTACTTC

d_call: TRBD1
j_call: TRBJ1-2
clone_size: many
v_call: TRBV28
cdr3_aa: CASSISSTGPGYTF
cdr3_nt: TGTGCCAGCAGTATATCCTCGACAGGGCCTGGCTACACCTTC

d_call: -
j_call: TRBJ1-1
clone_size: many
v_call: TRBV24-1
cdr3_aa: CATSEGDGMNTEAFF
cdr3_nt: TGTGCCACCAGTGAGGGGGATGGGATGAACACTGAAGCTTTCTTT

d_call: -
j_call: TRBJ1-6
clone_size: many
v_call: TRBV2
cdr3_aa: CASSPRVSSYNSPLHF
cdr3_nt: TGTGCCAGCAGTCCCAGGGTGAGCTCCTATAATTCACCCCTCCACTTT

d_call: TRBD1
j_call: TRBJ2-6
clone_size: -
v_call: TRBV2
cdr3_aa: CASSDGTGELGANVLTF
cdr3_nt: TGTGCCAGCAGTGATGGGACAGGGGAGTTGGGGGCCAACGTCCTGACTTTC

d_call: TRBD2
j_call: TRBJ2-7
clone_size: -
v_call: TRBV5-1
cdr3_aa: CASSLGWRGSEYGQYF
cdr3_nt: TGCGCCAGCAGCTTGGGGTGGCGCGGGAGTGAGTACGGGCAGTACTTC

d_call: -
j_call: TRBJ2-5
clone_size: many
v_call: TRBV6-1
cdr3_aa: CASSDSYGWGQETQYF
cdr3_nt: TGTGCCAGCAGTGACTCATATGGGTGGGGGCAAGAGACCCAGTACTTC

d_call: TRBD1
j_call: TRBJ1-2
clone_size: -
v_call: TRBV20-1
cdr3_aa: CSARGDREMGYTF
cdr3_nt: TGCAGTGCTAGAGGGGACAGGGAAATGGGCTACACCTTC

d_call: -
j_call: TRBJ2-5
clone_size: few
v_call: TRBV5-4
cdr3_aa: CASSLDYISETQYF
cdr3_nt: TGTGCCAGCAGTCTGGACTACATCAGTGAGACCCAGTACTTC

d_call: -
j_call: TRBJ1-6
clone_size: many
v_call: TRBV28
cdr3_aa: CASRPTSSYNSPLHF
cdr3_nt: TGTGCCAGCAGACCAACTAGCTCCTATAATTCACCCCTCCACTTT

d_call: TRBD2
j_call: TRBJ2-3
clone_size: -
v_call: TRBV7-2
cdr3_aa: CASSLGLAGGWDTQYF
cdr3_nt: TGTGCCAGCAGCTTGGGACTAGCGGGAGGTTGGGATACGCAGTATTTT

d_call: TRBD1
j_call: TRBJ2-3
clone_size: many
v_call: TRBV20-1
cdr3_aa: CSASTGQGWDTQYF
cdr3_nt: TGCAGTGCTAGTACGGGACAGGGGTGGGATACGCAGTATTTT

d_call: TRBD1
j_call: TRBJ2-3
clone_size: -
v_call: TRBV27
cdr3_aa: CASMRGQVRTDTQYF
cdr3_nt: TGTGCCAGCATGAGGGGACAGGTCCGCACAGATACGCAGTATTTT

d_call: TRBD1
j_call: TRBJ1-2
clone_size: -
v_call: TRBV28
cdr3_aa: CATEETGGLIYTF
cdr3_nt: TGTGCCACGGAAGAGACAGGGGGATTAATCTACACCTTC

d_call: -
j_call: TRBJ2-3
clone_size: -
v_call: TRBV2
cdr3_aa: CASRWTLSTDTQYF
cdr3_nt: TGTGCCAGCAGATGGACTTTAAGCACAGATACGCAGTATTTT

d_call: -
j_call: TRBJ2-1
clone_size: -
v_call: TRBV7-3
cdr3_aa: CASSLQRNSYNEQFF
cdr3_nt: TGTGCCAGCAGCCTCCAGCGGAACTCCTACAATGAGCAGTTCTTC

d_call: TRBD2
j_call: TRBJ2-3
clone_size: many
v_call: TRBV7-9
cdr3_aa: CASSFSGPRDTQYF
cdr3_nt: TGTGCCAGCAGCTTTAGCGGGCCTAGGGATACGCAGTATTTT

d_call: -
j_call: TRBJ1-2
clone_size: few
v_call: TRBV27
cdr3_aa: CASRKGGKMGRDYTF
cdr3_nt: TGTGCCAGCCGAAAAGGGGGGAAAATGGGACGTGACTACACCTTC

d_call: TRBD2
j_call: TRBJ2-5
clone_size: -
v_call: TRBV3-1
cdr3_aa: CASSHARLTGGPGQETQYF
cdr3_nt: TGTGCCAGCAGCCACGCCAGACTAACGGGAGGGCCAGGGCAAGAGACCCAGTACTTC

d_call: -
j_call: TRBJ2-7
clone_size: few
v_call: TRBV13
cdr3_aa: CASSLGGTNYEQYF
cdr3_nt: TGTGCCAGCAGCTTAGGTGGGACCAACTACGAGCAGTACTTC

d_call: -
j_call: TRBJ2-2
clone_size: -
v_call: TRBV20-1
cdr3_aa: CSARDNLQAGSNTGELFF
cdr3_nt: TGCAGTGCTAGAGATAATCTCCAGGCAGGCTCAAACACCGGGGAGCTGTTTTTT

d_call: -
j_call: TRBJ2-3
clone_size: many
v_call: TRBV3-1
cdr3_aa: CASSQVSTDTQYF
cdr3_nt: TGTGCCAGCAGCCAGGTTAGCACAGATACGCAGTATTTT

d_call: -
j_call: TRBJ2-3
clone_size: many
v_call: TRBV2
cdr3_aa: CASSVGEVLTDTQYF
cdr3_nt: TGTGCCAGCAGTGTCGGCGAGGTTCTCACAGATACGCAGTATTTT

d_call: -
j_call: TRBJ1-1
clone_size: -
v_call: TRBV29-1
cdr3_aa: CSVEDQGYTEAFF
cdr3_nt: TGCAGCGTTGAAGATCAAGGTTACACTGAAGCTTTCTTT